The clone carrying this T cell receptor beta chain was observed many times. The CDR3 is 15 residues long. Per germline, CDR1 SGHRS and CDR2 YFSETQ. V lost 0 bases, J lost 7 bases, and 11 bases lay in between. This entry comes from a study of neurological immune-mediated disorders. As for the study in general: Multiple sclerosis patients numbering approximately 35 comprised roughly 30 relapsing-remitting and 3 secondary progressive patients.

TCRdb processed the 5' RACE reads anew with MiXCR; each CDR3 protein has one entry. In the table there are about 55,000 distinct CDR3 sequences, about 4% of which are singletons. The source material was PBMCs. The rearrangement joins TRBV5-1 to TRBJ1-6, with D maybe TRBD1 (5 bases). This TCR derives from a man over 45 with multiple sclerosis. The CDR3 here is CASSLEGTLNSPLHF. DNA for the CDR3: TGCGCCAGCAGCTTGGAAGGGACCCTGAATTCACCCCTCCACTTT. Full variable domain (rest looked up from reference TRBV5-1 and TRBJ1-6): KAGVTQTPRYLIKTRGQQVTLSCSPISGHRSVSWYQQTPGQGLQFLFEYFSETQRNKGNFPGRFSGRQFSNSRSEMNVSTLELGDSALYLCASSLEGTLNSPLHFGNGTRLTVT.